This T cell receptor beta chain was sequenced in a study of prognosis after radiotherapy for stage I lung cancer. As for the study in general: Concurrent therapy was given to no patient receiving stereotactic body radiotherapy. Study-wide findings and caveats: In patients receiving stereotactic body radiation therapy, unique TCR clone counts fell afterward, median around 9,500 versus 6,500. Between patients with and without metastases, TRBV and TRBJ gene usage reportedly differed.

This clonotype was recorded at least ten times. The antigen is unknown. Genomic DNA yielded TCR beta CDR3, amplified by two-round multiplex PCR. Primers targeting each individual TRBV and TRBJ gene were applied in first-round PCR. TCRdb redid the calling of the multiplex PCR reads with MiXCR, one entry per CDR3 protein. The table has around 17,000 distinct CDR3 sequences, approximately 15% seen once. Disease was node-negative on CT and PET/CT in all patients; none had prior chemotherapy, radiotherapy or other malignancies. Germline V gene sequence: CDR1 SGHTA, CDR2 FQGNSA. The germline V and J ends were trimmed by 2 bases and 6 bases, with 14 bases remaining between them. CDR3 length equals 15 residues.

This specimen consisted of PBMCs, obtained before or after stereotactic body radiation therapy (not recorded which). This receptor was taken from a donor at least 50 years old with non-small cell lung cancer. This chain uses TRBV7-2 with TRBJ2-1, with D uncertain. The CDR3 DNA is TGTGCCAGCAGCTTATTACGACCTGATGCCAATGAGCAGTTCTTC. Its protein is CASSLLRPDANEQFF.